Below, 18 T cell receptor beta chains from the same sample are listed, as sequenced in a study of graft-versus-host responses after intestinal transplantation. The antigens of these receptors remain unknown. Produced via immunoSEQ multiplex PCR; TCRdb's table is partial and in-frame only. Here the sample spans around 25,000 clones, around 80% being singletons. This specimen consisted of unstimulated CD4+ T cells sorted from spleen or lymph node cells, obtained before intestinal transplant. All receptors derive from a human donor who received an intestinal transplant.

This clone was recorded once. The rearrangement links TRBV4-1 to TRBJ2-1, with TRBD2 matching over 9 bases. The CDR3 is 16 amino acids. The trim removed 1 base at V and 6 bases at J, leaving 7 bases unmatched. Germline lookup yields CDR1 MGHRA and CDR2 YSYEKL. The CDR3 coding sequence is TGCGCCAGCAGCCAAGTAGTAGCGGGAGATGGCAATGAGCAGTTCTTC. Translated, it gives CASSQVVAGDGNEQFF.

This chain joins TRBV6-4 and TRBJ2-1, with D possibly TRBD2 on 6 matching bases. CDR3 size: 13 residues. Germline loops: CDR1 MRHNA, CDR2 SNTAGT. Trimming took 4 bases from V and 7 from J, leaving 11 bases between them. The CDR3 loop reads CASSGSSENEQFF. CDR3 nucleotides: TGTGCCAGCAGTGGTTCTAGCGAGAATGAGCAGTTCTTC.

This chain uses TRBV5-6 with TRBJ2-3, with 7 bases identical to TRBD2. V dropped 2 bases and J dropped 1; count of bases not matched to a gene: 4. The length of the CDR3 is 15 residues. The germline gives CDR1 SGHDT, CDR2 YYEEEE. The CDR3 DNA sequence: TGTGCCAGCAGCTTTCGGGGGGTTGGCACAGATACGCAGTATTTT. Residues: CASSFRGVGTDTQYF.

The chain uses TRBV11-3 and TRBJ2-2, with a tentative D call TRBD1 (6 bases). CDR1 and CDR2 from the germline V gene are SGHNT and YENEEA. The CDR3 is 15 residues long. V was clipped by 2 bases and J by 2 bases, with 9 bases between them. CDR3: CASSLWGQNTGELFF. The CDR3 DNA is TGTGCCAGCAGCTTATGGGGACAAAACACCGGGGAGCTGTTTTTT.

The chain couples TRBV6-5 to TRBJ1-1, with D hard to call. The CDR3 is 13 residues long. CDR1 is MNHEY and CDR2 is SVGAGI in the germline V gene. V lost 0 bases and J 7 bases, leaving 9 bases between the germline ends. CDR3 sequence: CASSYSQGLEAFF. CDR3 nucleotides: TGTGCCAGCAGTTACTCCCAAGGGCTTGAAGCTTTCTTT.

The chain has TRBV5-4 and TRBJ2-7; D may be TRBD1 or TRBD2 (5 bases each). V gave up 4 bases and J gave up 6 bases, with 32 bases separating them. This CDR3 spans 19 amino acids. Germline V gene lookup returns CDR1 SGHNT and CDR2 YYREEE (reference sequence). In nucleotides, the CDR3 is TGTGCCAGCAGCGCCGGGATGAGGGGCTTCACTCTTCTTTCCAGCGAGCAGTACTTC. Its translation: CASSAGMRGFTLLSSEQYF.

The rearrangement joins TRBV28 to TRBJ1-5, with 8 bases that match TRBD1. The CDR3 is made up of 17 amino acids. The V gene end was trimmed by 0 bases and the J gene end by 4 bases; junction bases not matched to a gene: 8. CDR1 is MDHEN, CDR2 SYDVKM, per germline. CDR3 protein: CASSLWSGQGGNQPQHF. CDR3 in DNA: TGTGCCAGCAGTTTATGGAGCGGACAGGGCGGAAATCAGCCCCAGCATTTT.

This clone has a single count. V is TRBV6-5 and J is TRBJ1-1, with a weak D call TRBD1 (5 bases). The length of the CDR3 is 16 residues. Between the trimmed V and J ends, which lost 2 bases and 4 bases, there was a span of 17 bases. Germline V gives CDR1 MNHEY, CDR2 SVGAGI. In DNA, the CDR3 is TGTGCCAGCAGTTACGTCTCCCGGGCAGGGTTCACTGAAGCTTTCTTT. This translates into CASSYVSRAGFTEAFF.

Turning to this clone: A read error may account for a junction end that differs from germline. The chain has TRBV18 and TRBJ2-4, with D possibly matching TRBD2 (6 bases). The CDR3 has 16 residues. Germline V lookup: CDR1 KGHSH, CDR2 LQKENI. CDR3 coding DNA: TGTGCCAGCTCACCACCGGGGAGGCTTGCCAAAAGCATTCAGTACTTC. It is translated as CASSPPGRLAKSIQYF.

The chain recombines TRBV7-2 with TRBJ2-5; D gene uncertain. The CDR3 contains 11 residues. CDR1 is SGHTA and CDR2 is FQGNSA in the germline V gene. Trimming stripped 5 bases from V and 5 bases from J, with 6 bases between. This chain's CDR3 is CASSPRETQYF. CDR3 DNA sequence: TGTGCCAGCAGCCCTCGGGAGACCCAGTACTTC.

V and J are TRBV19 and TRBJ1-1; D is unclear. CDR3 length equals 16 residues. Per germline, CDR1 LNHDA and CDR2 SQIVND (reference sequence). V gave up 0 bases and J gave up 7 bases, with 18 bases separating them. The CDR3 sequence: CASSIDATNSRIEAFF. The CDR3, as DNA: TGTGCCAGTAGTATAGACGCGACAAATTCGAGGATTGAAGCTTTCTTT. The full variable domain, its missing parts supplied by reference TRBV19 and TRBJ1-1, is DGGITQSPKYLFRKEGQNVTLSCEQNLNHDAMYWYRQDPGQGLRLIYYSQIVNDFQKGDIAEGYSVSREKKESFPLTVTSAQKNPTAFYLCASSIDATNSRIEAFFGQGTRLTVV.

This chain uses TRBV29-1 with TRBJ2-7; 7 bases line up with TRBD1. CDR1 and CDR2 (germline): SQVTM, ANQGSEA. This CDR3 comprises 15 residues. J lost 4 bases, V lost 0 bases, and 9 bases had no gene match. The CDR3: CSVEEGSQQGYEQYF. CDR3 DNA: TGCAGCGTTGAAGAGGGGTCTCAACAGGGGTACGAGCAGTACTTC.

This chain links TRBV5-6 with TRBJ2-1; 9 positions agree with TRBD1. The junction had 7 bases not matched to a gene; V was cut back by 4 bases and J by 8 bases. From germline, CDR1 is SGHDT and CDR2 YYEEEE. This CDR3 has 14 residues. This CDR3 reads CASSPGQGSDEQFF. The CDR3 DNA follows: TGTGCCAGCAGCCCGGGACAGGGTTCGGATGAGCAGTTCTTC.

The chain recombines TRBV5-1 with TRBJ2-5, with TRBD2 identical over 12 bases. There are 15 residues in the CDR3. The germline gives CDR1 SGHRS, CDR2 YFSETQ. J lost 4 bases, V lost 1 base, and 2 bases had no gene match. Here the CDR3 reads CASSLTTSGGETQYF. As DNA, the CDR3 is TGCGCCAGCAGCTTGACGACTAGCGGGGGAGAGACCCAGTACTTC.

The J gene is TRBJ2-3, the V gene TRBV19; 9 bases are shared with TRBD1. The germline gives CDR1 LNHDA, CDR2 SQIVND (reference sequence). The CDR3 has 16 residues. J was trimmed by 1 base and V by 5 bases; bases with no gene match: 7. DNA of the CDR3: TGTGCCAGTAGTCTCCACAGGGGGCCTGGCACAGATACGCAGTATTTT. The encoded protein is CASSLHRGPGTDTQYF.

This chain links TRBV23-1 with TRBJ2-6; TRBD1 might be the D (6 bases). TRBV23-1 falls under the ORF class, with uncertain function. The CDR3 contains 15 residues. V lost 4 bases and J 0 bases, leaving 7 bases between the germline ends. The CDR3 nucleotides are TGCGCCAGCAGTCCGGGACACTCTGGGGCCAACGTCCTGACTTTC. It codes for CASSPGHSGANVLTF.

This chain links TRBV9 with TRBJ1-1; no definite D call. The CDR3 sequence is 15 residues long. The germline gives CDR1 SGDLS, CDR2 YYNGEE. Trimming pared 0 bases from V and 2 bases from J, leaving 11 bases between. CDR3 loop: CASSVGIKVNTEAFF. CDR3 coding DNA: TGTGCCAGCAGCGTAGGAATAAAGGTTAACACTGAAGCTTTCTTT.

CDR3 DNA: TGTGCCAGCACAGGGGGCTACTATGGCTACACCTTC. This gives the protein CASTGGYYGYTF. The rearrangement links TRBV21-1 to TRBJ1-2; the table names TRBD1, a call not compared with the DNA. TRBV21-1 is given as a pseudogene. The CDR3 has 12 residues.